This T cell receptor beta chain was recovered during a study of OX40 agonist ivuxolimab in advanced cancers. General study points: Not determined was the antigen specificity of the expanded peripheral T cells.

Germline V lookup: CDR1 SNHLY, CDR2 FYNNEI. There are 14 residues in the CDR3. The V gene lost 5 bases and the J gene lost 8 bases, with 18 bases spanning the gap. This table comes from immunoSEQ multiplex PCR, and its TCRdb copy is limited to in-frame clones, with some not included. The sample has 70,000 to 95,000 clones; roughly 88% are singletons. On this clone itself: Its target is unknown.

The V call is TRBV2, the J call TRBJ1-2; perhaps TRBD1 as D (5 bases). Sequencing was performed on CD4+ or CD8+ T cells sorted from blood, taken in a trial of the OX40 agonist ivuxolimab. This sequence was found in an adult with an advanced solid tumor such as melanoma, head and neck, liver or kidney cancer. CDR3 nucleotides: TGTGCCAGCAGTTCCCCTGCCGACAGATGGGGCTACACCTTC. Translating gives CASSSPADRWGYTF.